A selection of T cell receptor beta chains follows, all from one sample in a study of CD8+ T cells in alopecia areata. The data were produced by immunoSEQ multiplex PCR, yet TCRdb's version contains in-frame clones alone and is incomplete. The table has 150,000 to 250,000 clones, 58% seen once. The material was CD4+ T cells sorted from blood, obtained at week 24, from a patient treated with tofacitinib. The receptors here all came from a human donor with alopecia areata. Both conserved end residues are part of each CDR3. D genes are given only for firm matches. Some rows mark clone size as missing; the rest say once, few, many or name a class of expanded clone.

D gene,J gene,V gene,clone size,CDR3 protein,CDR3 DNA
NA,TRBJ1-6,TRBV7-2,NA,CASSLKGPSGNSPLHF,TGTGCCAGCAGCTTAAAGGGACCGAGTGGGAATTCACCCCTCCACTTT
NA,TRBJ1-4,TRBV19,once,CASGPGRTNEKLFF,TGTGCCAGTGGACCGGGGCGAACTAATGAAAAACTGTTTTTT
NA,TRBJ2-7,TRBV9,NA,CASSLHDRSYEQYF,TGTGCCAGCAGCCTGCACGATCGGTCCTACGAGCAGTACTTC
TRBD2,TRBJ2-5,TRBV7-2,NA,CASSFMGLAGRETQYF,TGTGCCAGCAGCTTCATGGGCCTAGCGGGACGAGAGACCCAGTACTTC
NA,TRBJ1-1,TRBV7-9,NA,CASSSSGQGDRAFF,TGTGCCAGCAGCTCCAGTGGGCAGGGAGATCGAGCTTTCTTT
TRBD1,TRBJ1-2,TRBV7-3,once,CASSLTGEGYGYTF,TGTGCCAGCAGCTTGACAGGGGAGGGCTATGGCTACACCTTC
NA,TRBJ1-2,TRBV29-1,few,CSVRVGGNYGYTF,TGCAGCGTTAGGGTCGGAGGGAACTATGGCTACACCTTC
NA,TRBJ2-7,TRBV4-3,few,CASSQEFRDGYEQYF,TGCGCCAGCAGCCAAGAGTTTCGGGACGGCTACGAGCAGTACTTC
NA,TRBJ1-5,TRBV15,NA,CATSGGAIGNQPQHF,TGTGCCACCAGCGGGGGGGCCATCGGCAATCAGCCCCAGCATTTT
TRBD2,TRBJ2-1,TRBV9,NA,CASGASGPVYNEQFF,TGTGCCAGCGGGGCTAGCGGGCCAGTTTACAATGAGCAGTTCTTC
NA,TRBJ2-1,TRBV7-8,NA,CASSLAPYGVDEQFF,TGTGCCAGCAGCTTAGCCCCCTACGGAGTGGATGAGCAGTTCTTC
NA,TRBJ2-5,TRBV9,few,CASSVGRWGGQETQYF,TGTGCCAGCAGCGTAGGTCGCTGGGGCGGGCAAGAGACCCAGTACTTC
NA,TRBJ2-6,TRBV5-1,NA,CASSENEGSGANVLTF,TGCGCCAGCAGCGAAAACGAGGGGTCTGGGGCCAACGTCCTGACTTTC
TRBD2,TRBJ2-1,TRBV18,NA,CASSPTGGEREQFF,TGTGCCAGCTCACCAACGGGAGGAGAACGTGAGCAGTTCTTC
NA,TRBJ1-2,TRBV6-6,few,CASRDNGGGGYTF,TGTGCCAGCAGGGACAACGGCGGCGGTGGCTACACCTTC
NA,TRBJ2-5,TRBV7-9,NA,CASSFRQRETQYF,TGTGCCAGCAGCTTCAGACAGCGAGAGACCCAGTACTTC
NA,TRBJ1-2,TRBV10-3,NA,CAISDERANYGYTF,TGTGCCATCAGTGATGAACGGGCCAACTATGGCTACACCTTC
NA,TRBJ1-5,TRBV29-1,NA,CSVQENSNQPQHF,TGCAGCGTCCAGGAGAATAGCAATCAGCCCCAGCATTTT
TRBD1,TRBJ2-3,TRBV30,NA,CAWATGSGGTDTQYF,TGTGCCTGGGCGACAGGGTCCGGGGGCACAGATACGCAGTATTTT
TRBD1,TRBJ1-4,TRBV19,NA,CASSGQGKAANEKLFF,TGTGCCAGTAGCGGACAGGGCAAGGCGGCTAATGAAAAACTGTTTTTT
TRBD1,TRBJ2-7,TRBV5-4,NA,CASSVRGRVRAYEQYF,TGTGCCAGCAGCGTCAGGGGGCGGGTAAGGGCCTACGAGCAGTACTTC
NA,TRBJ1-2,TRBV29-1,NA,CSAKNRQTNYGYTF,TGCAGCGCTAAGAACAGGCAGACTAACTATGGCTACACCTTC
TRBD2,TRBJ2-1,TRBV6-5,NA,CASRRASGYNEQFF,TGTGCCAGCAGGCGGGCTAGCGGATACAATGAGCAGTTCTTC
NA,TRBJ1-5,TRBV5-1,NA,CASSFGGQGQPQHF,TGCGCCAGCAGCTTTGGGGGGCAAGGACAGCCCCAGCATTTT
TRBD1,TRBJ2-3,TRBV18,NA,CASSTGQGDTQYF,TGTGCCAGCTCAACCGGACAGGGAGATACGCAGTATTTT
NA,TRBJ2-5,TRBV19,NA,CASSNGAYTTQYF,TGTGCCAGTAGCAACGGGGCCTACACAACCCAGTACTTC
NA,TRBJ1-2,TRBV7-9,NA,CASSLASGRAYGYTF,TGTGCCAGCAGCTTAGCGTCGGGGAGAGCCTATGGCTACACCTTC
TRBD1,TRBJ2-7,TRBV29-1,NA,CSVREQGKNEQYF,TGCAGCGTTCGGGAACAGGGGAAGAACGAGCAGTACTTC
NA,TRBJ2-5,TRBV10-3,few,CAISESRDIGSTQYF,TGTGCCATCAGTGAGTCGCGGGACATAGGATCGACCCAGTACTTC
TRBD1,TRBJ1-1,TRBV7-2,NA,CASSWDRNTEAFF,TGTGCCAGCAGCTGGGACAGGAACACTGAAGCTTTCTTT
TRBD1,TRBJ1-1,TRBV18,NA,CASSSGQGTSIEAFF,TGTGCCAGCTCATCGGGACAGGGTACGTCGATTGAAGCTTTCTTT
NA,TRBJ2-4,TRBV14,NA,CASSHTGAKNIQYF,TGTGCCAGCAGCCATACAGGCGCCAAAAACATTCAGTACTTC
NA,TRBJ2-1,TRBV10-3,few,CAIMGGPYNEQFF,TGTGCCATCATGGGTGGCCCCTACAATGAGCAGTTCTTC
NA,TRBJ2-3,TRBV19,NA,CASSARDGRQYF,TGTGCCAGTAGCGCCCGGGACGGACGACAGTATTTT
NA,TRBJ2-6,TRBV7-2,NA,CASSPNFSGANVLTF,TGTGCCAGCAGCCCTAACTTCTCGGGGGCCAACGTCCTGACTTTC
NA,TRBJ2-3,TRBV7-7,NA,CASSPRRDTDTQYF,TGTGCCAGCAGCCCCCGGAGGGACACAGATACGCAGTATTTT
NA,TRBJ2-2,TRBV5-6,NA,CASSLGGLNTGELFF,TGTGCCAGCAGCCTGGGGGGGCTAAACACCGGGGAGCTGTTTTTT
TRBD2,TRBJ2-1,TRBV9,few,CASSVSGTGYNEQFF,TGTGCCAGCAGCGTAAGCGGGACGGGGTACAATGAGCAGTTCTTC
TRBD1,TRBJ2-4,TRBV6-5,once,CASTKGTGENIQYF,TGTGCCAGCACCAAGGGGACAGGGGAAAACATTCAGTACTTC